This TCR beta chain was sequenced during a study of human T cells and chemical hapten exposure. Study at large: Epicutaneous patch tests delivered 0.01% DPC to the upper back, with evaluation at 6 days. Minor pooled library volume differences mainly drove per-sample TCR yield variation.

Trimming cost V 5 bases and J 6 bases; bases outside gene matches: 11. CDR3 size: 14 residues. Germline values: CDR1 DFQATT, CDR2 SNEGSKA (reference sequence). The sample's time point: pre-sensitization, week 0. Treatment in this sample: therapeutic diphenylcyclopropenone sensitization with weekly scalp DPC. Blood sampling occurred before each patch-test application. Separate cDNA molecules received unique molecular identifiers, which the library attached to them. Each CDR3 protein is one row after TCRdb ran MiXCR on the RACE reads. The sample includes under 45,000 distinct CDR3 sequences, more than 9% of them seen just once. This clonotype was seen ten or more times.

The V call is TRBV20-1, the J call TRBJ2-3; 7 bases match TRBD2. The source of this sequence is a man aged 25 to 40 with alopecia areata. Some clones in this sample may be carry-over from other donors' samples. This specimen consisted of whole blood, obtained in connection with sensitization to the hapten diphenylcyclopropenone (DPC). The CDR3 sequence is CSAASAGKVDTQYF. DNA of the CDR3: TGCAGTGCTGCGTCAGCGGGAAAGGTCGATACGCAGTATTTT.